A single sample is the source of the 7 T cell receptor beta chains below, sequenced in a study of beta chain features in type 1 diabetes. Their recognized antigens are unknown. TCRB transcripts that were expressed got sequenced, as all of the isolated RNA had been reverse transcribed. TCRdb's copy holds only in-frame clones and misses some; the assay was immunoSEQ multiplex PCR. The table records roughly 730,000 clones, 13% of them present only once. Points from the study as a whole: Type 1 diabetes patients showed a moderate but significant shortening of TCRB CDR3s in all four CD4+ subsets.

Sequencing was done on a sample of naive CD4+ T cells from blood. The receptors here all came from a man between 18 and 35 years old with type 1 diabetes.

The rearrangement links TRBV9 to TRBJ2-6, with D tentatively TRBD2 (5 bases). From germline, CDR1 is SGDLS and CDR2 YYNGEE. The length of the CDR3 is 17 residues. V was trimmed by 0 bases and J by 0 bases, leaving 10 bases between them. In DNA form, the CDR3 reads TGTGCCAGCAGCGTAGTTCGTGGGAGCTCTGGGGCCAACGTCCTGACTTTC. It specifies CASSVVRGSSGANVLTF.

The genes are TRBV2 and TRBJ1-5; the match to TRBD1 covers 9 bases. Per the germline V gene, CDR1 is SNHLY and CDR2 is FYNNEI. This CDR3 contains 15 residues. V was clipped by 3 bases and J by 6 bases; unmatched bases: 6. The DNA for the CDR3 is TGTGCCAGCAGTGAGGGCACAGGGGGCACTCAGCCCCAGCATTTT. It codes for CASSEGTGGTQPQHF.

Only a few counts were recorded for this clone. This chain connects TRBV10-2 to TRBJ1-6; no clear D. CDR1 is WSHSY and CDR2 is SAAADI in the germline V gene. V was clipped by 9 bases and J by 8 bases, with 14 bases between them. The CDR3 sequence is 13 residues long. The chain's CDR3 is CASSTLSDSPLHF. DNA of the CDR3: TGCGCCAGTTCGACTCTCTCGGATTCACCCCTCCACTTT.

This clone has more than one count but fewer than ten. This chain uses TRBV10-3 with TRBJ2-7, with D unclear. CDR3 length: 15 residues. Trimming removed 10 bases at V and 0 bases at J, with 19 bases between. CDR1 ENHRY and CDR2 SYGVKD come from the germline V gene. CDR3 nucleotides: TGTGCCACTTCGCTTAAGGACCCGGTCTCCTACGAGCAGTACTTC. Translated: CATSLKDPVSYEQYF.

This clone has just a few counts. This CDR3 is also generated by other DNA sequences in the sample. The chain employs TRBV29-1 and TRBJ2-5, with D possibly being TRBD2 (6 bases). Germline V CDR1 and CDR2: SQVTM, ANQGSEA. V was shortened by 4 bases and J by 2 bases, with 14 bases between the two germline ends. The CDR3 totals 14 residues. The CDR3 loop reads CSVVAGGGQETQYF. As DNA, the CDR3 is TGCAGCGTTGTCGCTGGGGGAGGTCAAGAGACCCAGTACTTC.

The J gene is TRBJ1-1, the V gene TRBV7-8; D may be TRBD1 (6 bases). This CDR3 spans 14 amino acids. V lost 6 bases to trimming and J lost 1 base, with 12 bases between them. Germline V gene sequence: CDR1 SGHVS, CDR2 FQNEAQ. CDR3 residues: CASSFGGANTEAFF. The CDR3 DNA follows: TGTGCCAGCAGTTTCGGGGGGGCGAACACTGAAGCTTTCTTT.

This clone came up a few times. The chain is built from TRBV13 and TRBJ2-1; TRBD1 matches 9 bases. The CDR3 has 16 residues. The J segment lost 10 bases and the V segment lost 3 bases, leaving 13 bases of the junction unmatched. From germline, CDR1 is PRHDT and CDR2 FYEKMQ (reference sequence). The DNA for the CDR3 is TGTGCCAGCAGCTTCCTCCGGACAGGGGCGCCTACGGAGCAGTTCTTC. It yields the protein CASSFLRTGAPTEQFF.